This T cell receptor (beta chain) appears in the sequencing data of a study of glioma-infiltrating T cells. This clonotype occurred a few times. One junction end disagrees with the germline gene, perhaps due to a read error. Germline loops: CDR1 SGHDT, CDR2 YYEEEE. CDR3 length: 16 amino acids. The iRepertoire nested amplicon-rescue multiplex PCR amplified TCR alpha and beta CDR3s from RNA. Each CDR3 protein is one row after TCRdb ran MiXCR on the multiplex PCR reads. The table lists fewer than 90,000 distinct CDR3 sequences, about 25% of them singletons, with about 6.6% in the top ten. This sequence was found in a human donor with low-grade glioma or glioblastoma, undergoing nonglioma brain surgery, or in good health (not recorded which). The sample taken for sequencing was glioma tissue, nonneoplastic brain tissue, or PBMCs (not recorded which). The V and J genes are TRBV5-6 and TRBJ1-5; 9 bases agree with TRBD1. CDR3 nucleotides: TGTGCCAGCAACTTGTGGGAGGGACAGGGCTATCAGCCCCAGCATTTT. Translated: CASNLWEGQGYQPQHF.